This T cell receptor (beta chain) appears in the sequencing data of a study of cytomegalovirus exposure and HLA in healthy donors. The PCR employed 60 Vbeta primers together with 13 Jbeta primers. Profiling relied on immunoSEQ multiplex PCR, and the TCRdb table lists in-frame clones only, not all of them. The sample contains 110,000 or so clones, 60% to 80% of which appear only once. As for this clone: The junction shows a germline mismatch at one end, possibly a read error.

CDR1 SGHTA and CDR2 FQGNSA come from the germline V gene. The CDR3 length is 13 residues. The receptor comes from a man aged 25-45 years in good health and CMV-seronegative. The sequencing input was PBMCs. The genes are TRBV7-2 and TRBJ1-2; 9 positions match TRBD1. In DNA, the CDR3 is TGTGCCAGCAGCTTTACCAGGACAGGGGCGTCATTCTTC. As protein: CASSFTRTGASFF.